The clone carrying this T cell receptor beta chain was recorded a few times. The target antigen is unknown. The CDR3 sequence is 15 residues long. With 0 bases removed from V and 0 bases from J, the gap between germline ends came to 8 bases. Looked up from germline, CDR1 is SGHRS and CDR2 is YFSETQ. This sample was included in a study of T cells in Graves' hyperthyroidism and ophthalmopathy. Study information: Peripheral blood was collected at initial diagnosis, before any treatment. Study findings and constraints: In the blood, most expanded thyroid clonotypes above 0.001 appeared as well. Ophthalmopathy stood apart from stable hyperthyroidism in a 13 V-J model.

The investigators amplified TCR beta CDR3 regions from RNA transcripts. When the TCR CDR3 underwent first-round RT-PCR, the HTBI primer set was used. TCRdb called the multiplex PCR reads again in MiXCR, with one record for every CDR3 protein. The sample includes around 560,000 distinct CDR3 sequences, approximately 15% seen only once; the top ten take 15% to 20%. Recently diagnosed hyperthyroidism of less than 2 months' duration affected patients aged 18 to 65. This chain connects TRBV5-1 to TRBJ2-3, with unresolved D. The receptor was derived from a woman aged 18-35 years with Graves' hyperthyroidism. Sequenced material: blood. DNA of the CDR3: TGCGCCAGCAGCTTGGTTTGGGGAAGCACAGATACGCAGTATTTT. Translation: CASSLVWGSTDTQYF.